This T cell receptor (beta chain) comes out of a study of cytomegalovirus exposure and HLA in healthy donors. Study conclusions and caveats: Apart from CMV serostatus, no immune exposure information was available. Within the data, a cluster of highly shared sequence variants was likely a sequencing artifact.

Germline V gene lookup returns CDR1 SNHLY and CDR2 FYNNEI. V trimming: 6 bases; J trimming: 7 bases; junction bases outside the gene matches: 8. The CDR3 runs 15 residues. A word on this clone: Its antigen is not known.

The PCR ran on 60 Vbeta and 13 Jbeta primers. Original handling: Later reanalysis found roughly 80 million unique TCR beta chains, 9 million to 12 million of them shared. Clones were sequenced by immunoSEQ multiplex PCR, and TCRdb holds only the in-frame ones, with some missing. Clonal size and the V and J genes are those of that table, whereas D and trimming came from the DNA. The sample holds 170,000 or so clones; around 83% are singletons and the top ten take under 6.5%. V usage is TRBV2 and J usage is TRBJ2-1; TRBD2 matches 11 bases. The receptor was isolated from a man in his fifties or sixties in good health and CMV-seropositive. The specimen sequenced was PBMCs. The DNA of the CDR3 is TGTGCCAGCAGGTTGCTAGCGGGAGGAGGGAATGAGCAGTTCTTC. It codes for CASRLLAGGGNEQFF.